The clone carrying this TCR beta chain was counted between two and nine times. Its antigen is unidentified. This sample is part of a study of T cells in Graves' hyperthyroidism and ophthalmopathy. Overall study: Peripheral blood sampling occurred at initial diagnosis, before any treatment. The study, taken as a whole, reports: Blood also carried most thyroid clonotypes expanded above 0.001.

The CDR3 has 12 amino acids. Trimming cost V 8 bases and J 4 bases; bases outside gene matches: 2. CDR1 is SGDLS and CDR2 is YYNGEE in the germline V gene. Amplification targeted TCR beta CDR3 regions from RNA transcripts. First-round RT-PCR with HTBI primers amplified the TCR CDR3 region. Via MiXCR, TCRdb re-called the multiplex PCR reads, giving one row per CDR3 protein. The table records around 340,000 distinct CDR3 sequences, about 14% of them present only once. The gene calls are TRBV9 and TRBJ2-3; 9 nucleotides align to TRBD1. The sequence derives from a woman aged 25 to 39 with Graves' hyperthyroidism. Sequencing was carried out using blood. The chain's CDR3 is CARDRGPDTQYF. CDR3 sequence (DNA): TGTGCCAGGGACAGGGGACCAGATACGCAGTATTTT.